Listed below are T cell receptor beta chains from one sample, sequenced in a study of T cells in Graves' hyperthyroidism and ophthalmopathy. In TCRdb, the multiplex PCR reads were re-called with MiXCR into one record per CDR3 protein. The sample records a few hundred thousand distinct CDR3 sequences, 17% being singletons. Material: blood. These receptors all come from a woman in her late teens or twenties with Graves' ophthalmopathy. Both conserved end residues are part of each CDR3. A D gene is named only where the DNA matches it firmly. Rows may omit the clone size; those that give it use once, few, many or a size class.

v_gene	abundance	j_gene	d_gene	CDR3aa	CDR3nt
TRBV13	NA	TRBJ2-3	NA	CASSVEERTADTQYF	TGTGCCAGCAGCGTAGAAGAGAGGACGGCCGATACGCAGTATTTT
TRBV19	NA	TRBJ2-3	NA	CASSGTLGTDTQYF	TGTGCCAGTAGTGGTACTTTGGGCACAGATACGCAGTATTTT
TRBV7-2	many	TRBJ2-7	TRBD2	CASSLVGARGTSGRVGEQYF	TGTGCCAGCAGCTTAGTGGGGGCGAGAGGGACTAGCGGGAGGGTCGGCGAGCAGTACTTC
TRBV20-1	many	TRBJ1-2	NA	CSARGARGVGYTF	TGCAGTGCAAGGGGGGCGCGTGGTGTAGGCTACACCTTC
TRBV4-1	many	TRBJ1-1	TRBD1	CASSHRDREREAFF	TGCGCCAGCAGCCATAGAGACAGGGAACGTGAAGCTTTCTTT
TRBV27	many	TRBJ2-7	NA	CASSGFTEKLYEQYF	TGTGCCAGCAGTGGCTTCACAGAGAAACTTTACGAGCAGTACTTC
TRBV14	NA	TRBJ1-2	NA	CASSQNRDINGYTF	TGTGCCAGCAGCCAAAACCGGGACATCAATGGCTACACCTTC
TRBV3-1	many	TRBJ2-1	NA	CASSWSSYNEQFF	TGTGCCAGCAGCTGGAGCTCCTACAATGAGCAGTTCTTC
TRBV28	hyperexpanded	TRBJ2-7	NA	CASSFNAGGDSYEQYF	TGTGCCAGCAGTTTTAACGCAGGGGGGGATTCCTACGAGCAGTACTTC
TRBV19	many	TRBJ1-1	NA	CASSSDSTEAFF	TGTGCCAGTAGTTCTGACAGCACTGAAGCTTTCTTT
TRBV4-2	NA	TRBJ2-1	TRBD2	CASSPQAVSGRGGEQFF	TGTGCCAGCAGCCCCCAAGCTGTTAGCGGGAGAGGAGGTGAGCAGTTCTTC
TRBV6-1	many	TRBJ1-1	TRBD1	CASSRQGKYTEAFF	TGTGCCAGCAGTCGACAGGGGAAGTACACTGAAGCTTTCTTT
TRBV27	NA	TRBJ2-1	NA	CASSLNRNNEQFF	TGTGCCAGCAGTTTAAACAGGAACAATGAGCAGTTCTTC
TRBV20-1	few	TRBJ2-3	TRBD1	CSATEGAGSTDTQYF	TGCAGTGCAACAGAGGGGGCAGGTAGCACAGATACGCAGTATTTT
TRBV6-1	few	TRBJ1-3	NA	CASSETRNSGNTIYF	TGTGCCAGCAGTGAGACCAGGAACTCTGGAAACACCATATATTTT
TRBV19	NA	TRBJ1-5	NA	CASSIERGNQPQHF	TGTGCCAGTAGTATAGAAAGGGGGAATCAGCCCCAGCATTTT
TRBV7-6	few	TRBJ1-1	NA	CASSPSRGAVTEAFF	TGTGCCAGCAGCCCTAGTCGAGGGGCTGTCACTGAAGCTTTCTTT
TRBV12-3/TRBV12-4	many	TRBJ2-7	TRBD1	CASSPRTGVYEQYF	TGTGCCAGCAGTCCCCGGACAGGGGTCTACGAGCAGTACTTC
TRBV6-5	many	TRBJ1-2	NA	CASSYSIQPANNYGYTF	TGTGCCAGCAGTTACTCGATTCAGCCGGCTAATAACTATGGCTACACCTTC
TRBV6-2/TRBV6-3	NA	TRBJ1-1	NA	CASSLQSRNTEAFF	TGTGCCAGCAGTTTACAGTCGAGAAACACTGAAGCTTTCTTT
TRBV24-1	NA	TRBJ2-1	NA	CATSDRKFSHNEQFF	TGTGCCACCAGTGACCGAAAATTCTCGCACAATGAGCAGTTCTTC
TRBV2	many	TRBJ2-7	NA	CASSKEGSRQYF	TGTGCCAGCTCGAAAGAGGGCTCGAGGCAGTACTTC
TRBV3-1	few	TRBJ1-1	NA	CASSQVAGTEAFF	TGTGCCAGCAGCCAAGTAGCGGGCACTGAAGCTTTCTTT
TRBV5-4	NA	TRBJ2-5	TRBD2	CASSAGGEETQYF	TGTGCCAGCAGCGCCGGGGGGGAAGAGACCCAGTACTTC
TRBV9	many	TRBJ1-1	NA	CASSKITGNTEAFF	TGTGCCAGCAGTAAGATAACAGGGAACACTGAAGCTTTCTTT
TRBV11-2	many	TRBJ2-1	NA	CASSRGGGRDNEQFF	TGTGCCAGCAGCCGAGGGGGGGGGCGGGACAATGAGCAGTTCTTC
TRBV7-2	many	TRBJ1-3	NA	CASSFGPSGPGNTIYF	TGTGCCAGCAGCTTCGGCCCGTCGGGCCCTGGAAACACCATATATTTT
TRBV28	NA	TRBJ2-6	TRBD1	CATMTGEASGANVLTF	TGTGCCACCATGACAGGGGAGGCCTCTGGGGCCAACGTCCTGACTTTC
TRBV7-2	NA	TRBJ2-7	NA	CASSLSTSLSYEQYF	TGTGCCAGCAGCTTAAGTACTTCTCTCTCCTACGAGCAGTACTTC
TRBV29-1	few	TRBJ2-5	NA	CSVGAGMKSRETQYF	TGCAGCGTCGGTGCTGGCATGAAAAGTCGAGAGACCCAGTACTTC
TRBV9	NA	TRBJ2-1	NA	CASSPYGGSYNEQSF	TGTGCCAGCAGCCCCTACGGGGGCTCCTACAATGAGCAGTCCTTC
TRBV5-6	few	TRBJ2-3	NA	CASSLLEGLDTQYF	TGTGCCAGCAGCTTGCTGGAGGGCCTGGATACGCAGTATTTT
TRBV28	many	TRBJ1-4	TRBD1	CASSFGGTGSNEKLFF	TGTGCCAGCAGTTTCGGAGGGACAGGGTCTAATGAAAAACTGTTTTTT
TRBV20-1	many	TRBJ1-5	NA	CSARDAGRDQPQHF	TGCAGTGCTAGAGATGCAGGGCGAGATCAGCCCCAGCATTTT
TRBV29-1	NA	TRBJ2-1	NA	CSMTPGRARNEQFF	TGCAGCATGACGCCGGGTCGGGCCAGGAATGAGCAGTTCTTC
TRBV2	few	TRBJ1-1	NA	CASRKYGDTEAFF	TGTGCCAGCCGCAAGTACGGAGACACTGAAGCTTTCTTT
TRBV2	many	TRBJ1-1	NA	CASSGRYTEAFF	TGTGCCAGCAGTGGACGGTACACTGAAGCTTTCTTT
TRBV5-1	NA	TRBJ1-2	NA	CASSKAGQNYGYTF	TGCGCCAGCAGTAAAGCCGGACAAAACTATGGCTACACCTTC
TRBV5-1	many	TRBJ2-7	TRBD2	CASSLAISGLAGEISYEQYF	TGCGCCAGCAGCTTGGCCATATCGGGACTAGCGGGAGAAATCTCCTACGAGCAGTACTTC
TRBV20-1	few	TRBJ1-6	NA	CSARDGGQANSPLHF	TGCAGTGCTAGAGATGGGGGGCAGGCCAATTCACCCCTCCACTTT
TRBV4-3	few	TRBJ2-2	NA	CASSQGWVGTGELFF	TGCGCCAGCAGCCAAGGCTGGGTCGGCACCGGGGAGCTGTTTTTT
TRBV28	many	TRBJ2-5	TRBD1	CASSLLGQGREETQYF	TGTGCCAGCAGTTTACTGGGACAGGGGCGAGAAGAGACCCAGTACTTC
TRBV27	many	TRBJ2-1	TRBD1	CASSWVGQGAGEQFF	TGTGCCAGCAGTTGGGTGGGGCAGGGGGCAGGTGAGCAGTTCTTC
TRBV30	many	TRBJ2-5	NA	CAWSLRETQYF	TGTGCCTGGAGTCTACGAGAGACCCAGTACTTC
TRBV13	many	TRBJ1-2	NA	CASSSPKNYGYTF	TGTGCCAGCAGCTCACCCAAGAACTATGGCTACACCTTC
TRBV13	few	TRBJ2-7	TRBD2	CASSFRLGLARARDYEQYF	TGTGCCAGCAGCTTCCGTCTGGGACTAGCGAGAGCCCGAGACTACGAGCAGTACTTC
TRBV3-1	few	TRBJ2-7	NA	CASSQGVGVSSYEQYF	TGTGCCAGCAGCCAAGGGGTAGGCGTAAGCTCCTACGAGCAGTACTTC
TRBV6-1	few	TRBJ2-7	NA	CASSHRQVYEQYF	TGTGCCAGCAGCCACCGACAGGTCTACGAGCAGTACTTC
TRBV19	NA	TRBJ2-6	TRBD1	CASRPGQPLSGANVLTF	TGTGCCAGTAGACCGGGACAGCCACTCTCTGGGGCCAACGTCCTGACTTTC
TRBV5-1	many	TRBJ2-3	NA	CASSLERGGRGDTQYF	TGCGCCAGCAGCTTGGAAAGGGGGGGCCGCGGAGATACGCAGTATTTT
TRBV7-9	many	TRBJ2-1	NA	CASAGTYNEQFF	TGTGCCAGCGCTGGGACGTACAATGAGCAGTTCTTC
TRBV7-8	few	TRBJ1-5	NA	CASSTRDTLFAQHF	TGTGCCAGCAGCACCCGGGACACGTTGTTCGCCCAGCATTTT
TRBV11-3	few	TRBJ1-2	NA	CASSLPGGDYGYTF	TGTGCCAGCAGCTTACCGGGGGGCGACTATGGCTACACCTTC
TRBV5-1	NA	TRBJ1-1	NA	CASSLGLDLGNTEAFF	TGCGCCAGCAGCTTGGGTCTGGACCTGGGGAACACTGAAGCTTTCTTT
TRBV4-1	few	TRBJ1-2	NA	CASSQDAETNYGYTF	TGCGCCAGCAGCCAAGATGCAGAAACTAACTATGGCTACACCTTC